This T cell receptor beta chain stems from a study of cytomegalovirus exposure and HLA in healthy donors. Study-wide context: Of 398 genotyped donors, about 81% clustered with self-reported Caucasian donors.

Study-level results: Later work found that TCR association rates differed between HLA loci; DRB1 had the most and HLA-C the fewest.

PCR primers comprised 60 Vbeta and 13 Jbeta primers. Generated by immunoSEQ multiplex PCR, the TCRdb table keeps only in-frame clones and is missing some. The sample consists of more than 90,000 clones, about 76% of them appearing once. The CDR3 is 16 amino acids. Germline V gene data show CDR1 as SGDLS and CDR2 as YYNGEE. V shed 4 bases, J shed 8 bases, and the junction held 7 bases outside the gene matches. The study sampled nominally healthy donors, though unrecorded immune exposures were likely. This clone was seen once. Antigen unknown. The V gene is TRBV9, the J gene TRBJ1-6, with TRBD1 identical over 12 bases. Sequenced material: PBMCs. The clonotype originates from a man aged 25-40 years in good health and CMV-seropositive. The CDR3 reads CASSPGQGASHSPLHF. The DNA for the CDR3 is TGTGCCAGCAGCCCGGGACAGGGGGCGTCTCATTCACCCCTCCACTTT.